This TCR beta chain was observed in a study of spatial heterogeneity in lung cancer (dated by TCRdb to about 2019). In the study overall: Beta-chain transcripts were consistently detected in greater numbers than alpha-chain transcripts, which likely reflects a higher abundance of beta-chain transcripts. The study linked features of the TCR repertoire to counts of nonsynonymous mutations, which were determined by whole-exome sequencing of tumor tissue. The study quantitatively compared TCR alpha and beta repertoires across multiple tumor regions, matched nontumor lung and blood in non-small cell lung cancer. In tumor regions, TCR transcript counts showed a strong correlation with a T cell transcriptional module score derived from matched bulk RNA-seq. In the raw uncorrected reads, each unique combination of TCR and UMI appeared on average more than ten times. At surgery, over 200 tumor regions, around 67 matched nontumor lung samples and 45 to 60 PBMC samples were TCR-sequenced for both alpha and beta chains.

Based on its abundance in the sample, this clonotype is medium-sized (0.01 to 0.1%). The target of this receptor is not known. Base-call qualities are not available, and no considerably larger clone is one nucleotide away. Study-level results and caveats: Estimated TCR-seq coverage of tumor T cells was only around 7% for alpha chains and 13% for beta chains. The tumor nonsynonymous mutation count correlated with the number of expanded alpha and beta TCRs within the tumor. The count of ubiquitous expanded TCRs correlated with the count of ubiquitous nonsynonymous mutations, and the count of regional expanded TCRs correlated with the count of regional nonsynonymous mutations. Confirming at a functional level the hypothesis that regional TCRs recognize regional mutations was considered to require additional single-cell paired TCR alpha and beta sequencing.

The V and J ends are trimmed by 6 bases and 0 bases, leaving 5 bases between them. In the germline V gene (reference sequence), CDR1 corresponds to DFQATT and CDR2 to SNEGSKA. There are 11 amino acids in the CDR3, from cysteine to phenylalanine inclusive. Only CDR3 DNA remains: 33 bases, in frame from the first base. Receptor libraries were prepared by 5' RACE. Sequenced using a NextSeq 500. In the TCR library protocol, a unique molecular identifier was attached to each TCR cDNA molecule so that PCR and sequencing errors could be corrected. In the paper's pipeline: TCR identification, UMI-based error correction and CDR3 extraction were performed with Decombinator tools. Expanded TCRs were defined as those above a frequency of 2 per 1,000, corresponding to the top 1% of the tumor frequency distribution. Expanded tumor TCRs were classed as regional if statistically deemed absent (corrected P<0.05) from at least one tumor region, otherwise ubiquitous. Renyi diversity was computed with the R vegan package after each repertoire had been subsampled 100 times to 5,000 TCRs. CDR3 similarity networks were built from amino acid triplet string-kernel similarity, connecting CDR3s with pairwise similarity above 0.82. The public reads were reprocessed in TCRdb via fastp at Q25 and MiXCR, keeping in-frame beta chains. Each entry merges the rows of one CDR3 protein and shows their most common DNA and genes. These V and J calls originate from TCRdb's pipeline instead of the authors' own analysis. This sample gives approximately 8,000 distinct CDR3 sequences in total; around 8.4% of them show up just once. The ten largest make up about 4.2% of the sample.

Per the publication, the time point label means: sample taken at primary tumor resection. Donors were 65 to 85 patients with early-stage, untreated non-small cell lung cancer from the lung TRACERx cohort. For TCR sequencing, whole RNA was extracted from tumor and nontumor lung tissue, or from cryopreserved PBMC samples, and no cell sorting was done. Patients were selected for TCR sequencing only if sufficient RNA was available from at least two tumor regions. Tumor and adjacent nontumor lung specimens were reviewed by a lung pathologist before selection. The TCR sequence derives from a male donor with early-stage non-small cell lung cancer. The chain joins TRBV20-1 to TRBJ1-2; no D gene call is confident. The specimen was lung tumor tissue, collected at surgery. The nucleotide sequence is given as TGCAGTGCCCAGACTAACTATGGCTACACCTTC. It encodes CSAQTNYGYTF.